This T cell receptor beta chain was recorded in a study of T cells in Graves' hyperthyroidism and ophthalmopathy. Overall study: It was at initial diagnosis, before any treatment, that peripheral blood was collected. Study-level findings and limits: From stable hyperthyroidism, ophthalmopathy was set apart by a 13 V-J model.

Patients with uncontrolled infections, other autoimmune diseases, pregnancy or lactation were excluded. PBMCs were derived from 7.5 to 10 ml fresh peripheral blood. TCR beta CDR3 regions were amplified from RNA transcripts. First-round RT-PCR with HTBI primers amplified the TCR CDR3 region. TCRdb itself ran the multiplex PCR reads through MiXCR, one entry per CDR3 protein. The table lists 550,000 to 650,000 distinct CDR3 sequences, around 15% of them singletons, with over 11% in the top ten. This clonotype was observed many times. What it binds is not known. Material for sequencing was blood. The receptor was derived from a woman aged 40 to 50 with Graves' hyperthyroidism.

The CDR3 region is CASSFTLTDTQYF. CDR3 bases: TGTGCCAGCAGTTTCACCCTCACAGATACGCAGTATTTT. The chain is built from TRBV27 and TRBJ2-3, with D hard to call. Trimming shortened V by 3 bases and J by 2 bases, and 6 bases separated the two germline ends. Per germline, CDR1 MNHEY and CDR2 SMNVEV (reference sequence). CDR3 length: 13 amino acids.